This TCR beta chain was observed in a study of blood T cell repertoires in COVID-19. Background on the study: Both acute and convalescent COVID-19 samples were obtained from the United States, Italy and Spain. Sources were T cells, B-cell-depleted T cells, or PBMCs; the material itself was cDNA or gDNA.

Original processing notes: Amplification with reference gene primers provided the estimates of nucleated cell counts. Some clones are missing from TCRdb's copy, which holds only in-frame ones; the method was immunoSEQ multiplex PCR. That table furnishes V, J and clone size, whereas the DNA furnished D and trimming. The table has 90,000 or so clones, around 87% seen once. The germline gives CDR1 MDHEN, CDR2 SYDVKM. Trimming cost V 2 bases and J 7 bases; bases outside gene matches: 11. This CDR3 has 16 residues. Source material: peripheral blood. The sequence came from a human donor in a cohort sampled during active COVID-19. The V call is TRBV28, the J call TRBJ1-2; TRBD1 matches 9 bases. The CDR3 protein is CASSLTSRDRAGGYTF. The CDR3 DNA reads TGTGCCAGCAGTTTAACGTCTCGGGACAGGGCGGGTGGCTACACCTTC.